The 25 T cell receptor beta chains below come from one sample, sequenced in a study of STAT5B mutations in CD4+ large granular lymphocyte leukemia. Here immunoSEQ multiplex PCR was the method, and the copy in TCRdb shows in-frame clones only, minus some. The sample lists over 35,000 clones, around 85% occurring once. Sequenced material: CD4+ T cells from blood buffy coats. All receptors derive from a human donor in good health.

The V and J genes are TRBV6-4 and TRBJ1-5, with 8 positions matching TRBD1. CDR1 is MRHNA, CDR2 SNTAGT, per germline. V shed 3 bases and J 5 bases; nucleotides not matched to a gene: 3. The CDR3 loop spans 14 amino acids. CDR3 residues: CASSETGGDQPQHF. CDR3 nucleotides: TGTGCCAGCAGTGAAACAGGGGGGGATCAGCCCCAGCATTTT.

This clone was observed a few times. V and J are TRBV5-1 and TRBJ2-7, with 7 bases matching TRBD2. Germline CDR1 and CDR2: SGHRS and YFSETQ. J lost 5 bases, V lost 0 bases, and 8 bases had no gene match. The CDR3 sequence is 15 residues long. The CDR3 loop reads CASSLARTGGNEQYF. The DNA for the CDR3 is TGCGCCAGCAGCTTGGCTAGGACGGGAGGCAACGAGCAGTACTTC.

With respect to this clone: This sample includes further DNA sequences coding for the same CDR3. V is TRBV11-2 and J is TRBJ1-1, with 7 bases aligning to TRBD1. Germline V gene data show CDR1 as SGHAT and CDR2 as FQNNGV. This CDR3 is built from 14 residues. The J segment lost 1 base and the V segment lost 5 bases, leaving 4 bases of the junction unmatched. CDR3 protein: CASSPRQGNTEAFF. The CDR3 DNA is TGTGCCAGCAGCCCAAGACAGGGGAACACTGAAGCTTTCTTT.

V gene TRBV6-6 combines with J gene TRBJ2-7; tentative D call: TRBD1 (6 bases). V gave up 6 bases and J gave up 6 bases, with 18 bases separating them. The CDR3 covers 14 residues. CDR1 is MNHNY, CDR2 SVGAGI, per germline (reference sequence). The CDR3 nucleotides read TGTGCCAGCAGCGTCGGACAGATCCTCCTCGAGCAGTACTTC. This encodes CASSVGQILLEQYF.

The chain links TRBV5-5 to TRBJ2-5, with 9 nucleotides matching TRBD2. Germline trimming cut 2 bases from V and 2 bases from J; bases unmatched to any gene: 4. Germline V gene lookup returns CDR1 SGHKS and CDR2 YYEKEE (reference sequence). The CDR3 covers 15 residues. DNA of the CDR3: TGTGCCAGCAGCTTTGAAGCGGGGGGACAAGAGACCCAGTACTTC. Translation: CASSFEAGGQETQYF.

The chain links TRBV29-1 to TRBJ2-3; TRBD2 aligns across 13 bases. CDR1 and CDR2 (germline): SQVTM, ANQGSEA. The ends lost 3 bases at V and 0 bases at J; junction bases unmatched: 6. The CDR3 contains 17 residues. CDR3 loop: CSVDGTSGRASTDTQYF. CDR3 bases: TGCAGCGTTGACGGTACTAGCGGGAGGGCGAGCACAGATACGCAGTATTTT.

The chain uses TRBV5-1 and TRBJ2-5; 7 nucleotides line up with TRBD2. Trimming removed 2 bases from V and 3 bases from J; junction bases left unmatched: 1. Germline lookup yields CDR1 SGHRS and CDR2 YFSETQ. This CDR3 is 13 amino acids long. The CDR3 is CASSFAGEETQYF. The CDR3 DNA is TGCGCCAGCAGCTTCGCGGGAGAAGAGACCCAGTACTTC.

The genes are TRBV19 and TRBJ2-2; D is perhaps TRBD2 (6 bases). This CDR3 spans 12 amino acids. The V end lost 11 bases, the J end lost 6 bases, and 13 bases lay between the germline ends. CDR1 and CDR2 from the germline V gene are LNHDA and SQIVND (reference sequence). The CDR3 reads CAAGGWSGELFF. The CDR3 DNA follows: TGTGCCGCCGGAGGGTGGTCCGGGGAGCTGTTTTTT.

V usage is TRBV5-1 and J usage is TRBJ2-3; 13 nucleotides match TRBD2. This CDR3 is 18 amino acids long. Trimming removed 2 bases from V and 1 base from J; junction bases left unmatched: 7. Germline V gene data show CDR1 as SGHRS and CDR2 as YFSETQ. CDR3 region: CASSFTSGGARGTDTQYF. CDR3 DNA: TGCGCCAGCAGCTTCACTAGCGGGGGGGCTAGGGGCACAGATACGCAGTATTTT.

V and J are TRBV11-2 and TRBJ2-3; the D is unclear. Per germline, CDR1 SGHAT and CDR2 FQNNGV. Deletions cut 1 base from V and 4 bases from J, with 12 bases between. CDR3 length: 15 residues. The CDR3 nucleotides are TGTGCCAGCAGCTTAGTACTCGATGGCGCAGATACGCAGTATTTT. Translating gives CASSLVLDGADTQYF. Based on the CDR3 plus reference TRBV11-2 and TRBJ2-3, the full variable domain is EAGVAQSPRYKIIEKRQSVAFWCNPISGHATLYWYQQILGQGPKLLIQFQNNGVVDDSQLPKDRFSAERLKGVDSTLKIQPAKLEDSAVYLCASSLVLDGADTQYFGPGTRLTVL.

In this sample, this clone turned up once. This chain joins TRBV11-2 and TRBJ1-3, with 7 bases identical to TRBD1. CDR3 size: 14 residues. Germline CDR1 reads SGHAT; CDR2 reads FQNNGV. Unmatched junction bases numbered 7, after V lost 5 bases and J lost 6 bases. The chain's CDR3 is CASSVDRAQNTIYF. CDR3 coding DNA: TGTGCCAGCAGCGTCGACAGGGCCCAAAACACCATATATTTT.

V is TRBV5-1 and J is TRBJ2-7; TRBD2 aligns across 12 bases. The CDR3 sequence is 15 residues long. The germline CDR1 and CDR2 sequences are SGHRS and YFSETQ. Trimming at V came to 3 bases and at J to 1 base, leaving 2 bases not matched to a gene. The CDR3 protein is CASSYGLAGSYEQYF. DNA for the CDR3: TGCGCCAGCAGCTACGGACTAGCGGGGTCCTACGAGCAGTACTTC.

DNA for the CDR3: TGTGCCAGCAGTTACTCGAGGTACCCCGGGTCCTACGAGCAGTACTTC. Translating gives CASSYSRYPGSYEQYF. The chain joins TRBV6-5 to TRBJ2-7; no reliable D call. This CDR3 is built from 16 residues. V was cut by 0 bases and J by 1 base, with 13 bases left in between. The germline gives CDR1 MNHEY, CDR2 SVGAGI.

This chain links TRBV28 with TRBJ2-7; D gene ambiguous. Germline V gene lookup returns CDR1 MDHEN and CDR2 SYDVKM. CDR3 length: 13 residues. The germline V and J ends were trimmed by 2 bases and 6 bases, with 11 bases remaining between them. CDR3 DNA: TGTGCCAGCAGTTTACCCGCAGGCGTCGAGCAGTACTTC. Translating gives CASSLPAGVEQYF.

The V call is TRBV21-1, the J call TRBJ1-3. TRBV21-1 has pseudogene status. The length of the CDR3 is 16 residues. CDR3 region: CASRPPGPLGGNTIYF. CDR3 sequence (DNA): TGTGCCAGCCGACCACCCGGGCCCCTCGGGGGAAACACCATATATTTT.

The rearrangement uses TRBV29-1 and TRBJ2-3, with 8 bases fitting TRBD2. The CDR3 has 12 residues. CDR1 SQVTM and CDR2 ANQGSEA come from the germline V gene. J lost 7 bases, V lost 3 bases, and 3 bases had no gene match. The CDR3 is CSVETSAHTQYF. As DNA, the CDR3 is TGCAGCGTTGAGACTAGCGCCCATACGCAGTATTTT.

CDR3 nucleotide sequence: TGTGCCAGCTCCCGAACCACCCTAGGAGGTGGTCCCAATGAGCAGTTCTTC. It specifies CASSRTTLGGGPNEQFF. V is TRBV18 and J is TRBJ2-1; tentatively, D is TRBD2 (5 bases). The V and J ends lost 6 bases and 6 bases respectively, with 24 bases between them. Germline V gene lookup returns CDR1 KGHSH and CDR2 LQKENI. This CDR3 comprises 17 residues.

This chain uses TRBV10-3 with TRBJ2-1; 8 nucleotides agree with TRBD2. In germline, CDR1 is ENHRY, CDR2 SYGVKD. There are 16 residues in the CDR3. V lost 7 bases to trimming and J lost 0 bases; unmatched junction nucleotides: 8. This chain's CDR3 is CAINEPAGASYNEQFF. CDR3 sequence (DNA): TGTGCCATCAATGAACCAGCGGGAGCCTCCTACAATGAGCAGTTCTTC.

This clone was counted a single time. The chain links TRBV7-9 to TRBJ1-5, with D possibly matching TRBD1 (5 bases). The V and J ends lost 5 bases and 1 base respectively, with 12 bases between them. The CDR3 totals 15 residues. Per the germline V gene, CDR1 is SEHNR and CDR2 is FQNEAQ (reference sequence). CDR3 sequence reads: CASSAQGPSNQPQHF. The CDR3 coding sequence is TGTGCCAGCAGCGCTCAGGGACCCAGCAATCAGCCCCAGCATTTT. Based on the CDR3 plus reference TRBV7-9 and TRBJ1-5, the full variable domain is DTGVSQNPRHKITKRGQNVTFRCDPISEHNRLYWYRQTLGQGPEFLTYFQNEAQLEKSRLLSDRFSAERPKGSFSTLEIQRTEQGDSAMYLCASSAQGPSNQPQHFGDGTRLSIL.

The CDR3 DNA sequence: TGTGCCAGTAGTCCCCGTAGACAGGGCACAGATACGCAGTATTTT. Amino acid sequence: CASSPRRQGTDTQYF. The chain carries TRBV19 and TRBJ2-3; possibly TRBD1 for D (6 bases). The CDR3 contains 15 residues. Germline CDR1 is LNHDA and CDR2 is SQIVND (reference sequence). V lost 5 bases and J lost 1, with 13 bases in between.

This chain joins TRBV6-5 and TRBJ1-2; 9 bases map to TRBD1. The CDR3 extends over 14 amino acids. From germline, CDR1 is MNHEY and CDR2 SVGAGI. V lost 5 bases, J lost 6 bases, and 7 bases stayed unmatched. The CDR3 sequence: CASSPTGQGNGYTF. CDR3 coding DNA: TGTGCCAGCAGTCCCACGGGACAGGGTAATGGCTACACCTTC.

The chain joins TRBV19 to TRBJ2-7, with TRBD1 matching over 7 bases. CDR1 and CDR2 from the germline V gene are LNHDA and SQIVND (reference sequence). The trim removed 5 bases at V and 2 bases at J, leaving 12 bases unmatched. The CDR3 length is 16 residues. Here the CDR3 reads CASSSTGTAKAYEQYF. The CDR3 DNA reads TGTGCCAGTAGTTCAACCGGGACAGCTAAAGCCTACGAGCAGTACTTC.

The chain couples TRBV7-2 to TRBJ1-5; TRBD1 aligns across 7 bases. The CDR3 extends over 13 amino acids. Trimming at V came to 4 bases and at J to 4 bases, leaving 1 base not matched to a gene. Germline lookup yields CDR1 SGHTA and CDR2 FQGNSA. CDR3 in amino acids: CASSSQGNQPQHF. In nucleotides, the CDR3 is TGTGCCAGCAGCTCACAGGGGAATCAGCCCCAGCATTTT.

V is TRBV27 and J is TRBJ2-3, with 11 bases matching TRBD1. CDR1 and CDR2 (germline): MNHEY, SMNVEV (reference sequence). The CDR3 spans 16 residues. Trimming took 7 bases from V and 5 from J; bases not matched to a gene: 11. In nucleotides, the CDR3 is TGTGCCAGCAACCGTCGGGGACAGGGGGGGAGAGATACGCAGTATTTT. Translated, it gives CASNRRGQGGRDTQYF.

V gene TRBV28 combines with J gene TRBJ1-2; no clear D gene. In germline, CDR1 is MDHEN, CDR2 SYDVKM. The CDR3 contains 12 residues. CDR3 region: CGAGPPNYGYTF. Here the CDR3 DNA reads TGTGGGGCCGGGCCCCCTAACTATGGCTACACCTTC.